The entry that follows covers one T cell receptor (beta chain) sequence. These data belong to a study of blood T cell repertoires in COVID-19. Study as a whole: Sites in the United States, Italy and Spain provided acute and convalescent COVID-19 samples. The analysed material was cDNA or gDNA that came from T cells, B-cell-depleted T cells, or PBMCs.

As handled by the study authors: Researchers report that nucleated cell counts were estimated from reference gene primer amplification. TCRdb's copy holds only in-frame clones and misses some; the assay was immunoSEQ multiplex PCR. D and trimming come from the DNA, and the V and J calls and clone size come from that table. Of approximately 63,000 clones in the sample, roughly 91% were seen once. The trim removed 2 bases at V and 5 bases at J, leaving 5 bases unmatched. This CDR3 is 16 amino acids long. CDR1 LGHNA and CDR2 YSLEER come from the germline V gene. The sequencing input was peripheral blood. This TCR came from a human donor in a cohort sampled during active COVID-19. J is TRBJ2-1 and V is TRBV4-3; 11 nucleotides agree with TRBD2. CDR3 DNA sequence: TGCGCCAGCAGCCAATGGGGACTAGCGGTGAACAATGAGCAGTTCTTC. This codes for CASSQWGLAVNNEQFF.